Detailed here is one TCR beta chain. What this receptor recognizes is not known. Per-base qualities were not stored, and no clone one base away is much larger. TCRbeta CDR3 regions were amplified from genomic DNA by means of the immunoSEQ Assay, a bias-controlled multiplex PCR. As for the original processing: Within the assay, amplification of reference gene primers was used to estimate how many nucleated cells each sample contained. Sequence reads were collapsed and filtered to measure the absolute abundance of every unique TCRbeta CDR3 rearrangement. For each sample, productive Simpson clonality was calculated as the square root of Simpson's diversity index across productive rearrangements. Drawn from immuneACCESS, this table holds only the in-frame rearrangements with V and J called that TCRdb kept. Clones are partly lost; checked studies trace under half to an unresolved V gene and leave the rest unexplained. That table supplies the V and J calls and clone size; D and trimming were determined from the DNA. The sample table lists roughly 200,000 clones, around 80% of them with a count of one. Clones ranked in the top ten supply 7.8% of the sample.

V sheds 4 bases and J sheds 7 bases, leaving 11 bases between their ends. The CDR3 numbers 13 residues from cysteine through phenylalanine. Only the CDR3 portion is preserved as DNA: 39 bases, with reading frame beginning at the first base. CDR1 and CDR2, per the germline V gene, are MNHEY and SVGAGI. The sample originates from a study of blood T cell repertoires in COVID-19 (dated by TCRdb to 2020 to 2022). Study-wide context: Samples covering the acute and convalescent phases of COVID-19 were provided by collaborators in the United States, Italy and Spain. The material from the prospective study consisted of cDNA or gDNA derived from T cells, B-cell-depleted T cells, or PBMCs. Deeply sampled blood TCRbeta repertoires from subjects exposed to, actively infected with, or recovered from COVID-19 were included in the dataset. The repertoires were released in a freely available public database meant as a resource for research on the immune response to SARS-CoV-2. The samples were drawn from two sources: the first 160 participants of the ongoing ImmuneRACE study, and approximately 1,300 subjects contributed by 6 global collaborators. The sample metadata nearly always contained a de-identified subject ID, COVID-19 status, age in years and sex. Where available, HLA class I and class II types were taken from metadata supplied by the sample provider and were not determined by assay-based typing. Overall study outcomes, separate from this receptor: Clinical and demographic metadata were provided uncurated, with the amount varying by source and participant.

At one collaborating source in Seattle, patients were enrolled during active infection and were followed longitudinally through the course of disease. The collaborating institutions used their own protocols to collect whole blood in K2EDTA tubes. For TCRbeta analysis, collaborators shipped samples in one of three forms: frozen whole blood, isolated PBMCs, or DNA extracted from either of those sample types. The chain couples TRBV6-5 to TRBJ1-5, with no reliable assignment of the D segment. The material sequenced was peripheral blood. The sequence was collected from a woman aged 80 or over with COVID-19, enrolled during active disease. The CDR3 has the sequence CASSSHLGQPQHF. The nucleotides read TGTGCCAGCAGTTCCCACCTGGGCCAGCCCCAGCATTTT.